These T cell receptor beta chains were read from a single sample in a study of Graves' ophthalmopathy and Graves' hyperthyroidism. TCRdb analysed the multiplex PCR reads with MiXCR anew, one entry per CDR3 protein. In the table there are about 590,000 distinct CDR3 sequences, less than 40% of which are singletons. The sample comprised peripheral blood or thyroid tissue (not recorded which). The receptors were gathered from an adult man with Graves' hyperthyroidism. Each CDR3 is given with its conserved first and last residue. The order of the fields is CDR3 DNA, CDR3 protein, J gene, clone size, D gene, V gene. A D gene is named only where the DNA matches it firmly. A clone size is listed for some rows: how often the clone was seen (once, few, many), or a class if it is expanded.

TGTGCCAGCAGCGTATCTCCGACGACGAACGCTGAAGCTTTCTTT,CASSVSPTTNAEAFF,TRBJ1-1,few,-,TRBV9
TGTGCCAGTAGTCGGGGAGTGACAGGGGGGGCGAACACCGGGGAGCTGTTTTTT,CASSRGVTGGANTGELFF,TRBJ2-2,-,TRBD1,TRBV19
TGCAGCGTTGAGAGGCAGGGGACGGCGGAAGCTTTCTTT,CSVERQGTAEAFF,TRBJ1-1,-,-,TRBV29-1
TGCAGTGCTAGAGTCAGGCTGAGCACTGAAGCTTTCTTT,CSARVRLSTEAFF,TRBJ1-1,few,-,TRBV20-1
TGTGCCAGCAGTTATCACAGGGAAATTCAGCCCCAGCATTTT,CASSYHREIQPQHF,TRBJ1-5,-,-,TRBV6-2/TRBV6-3
TGTGCCAGCAGTTCTTCTAGCGGGGGGGCAGATACGCAGTATTTT,CASSSSSGGADTQYF,TRBJ2-3,few,TRBD2,TRBV6-4
TGCGCCAGCAGCTGGGGACAAGGGAAAAACGAGCAGTACTTC,CASSWGQGKNEQYF,TRBJ2-7,-,-,TRBV5-1
TGTGCCAGCTCCTCCTGGACGGACAATCAGCCCCAGCATTTT,CASSSWTDNQPQHF,TRBJ1-5,-,-,TRBV9
TGTGCCAGCAGCCCCGCGACAGGGTACTCAACCTACGAGCAGTACTTC,CASSPATGYSTYEQYF,TRBJ2-7,-,TRBD1,TRBV12-3/TRBV12-4
TGTGCCAGCAGCCAAGTCTCATCGGAGAACACTGAAGCTTTCTTT,CASSQVSSENTEAFF,TRBJ1-1,many,-,TRBV4-2
TGTGCCACCAGCAGGCGGGGGACTAGCGGGACCTACGAGCAGTACTTC,CATSRRGTSGTYEQYF,TRBJ2-7,-,TRBD2,TRBV15
TGTGCCAGCAGCTTTCGCGGCCTGGACACCGGGGAGCTGTTTTTT,CASSFRGLDTGELFF,TRBJ2-2,-,-,TRBV7-2
TGTGCCAGCAGTTGGAGACGGAATAATTCACCCCTCCACTTT,CASSWRRNNSPLHF,TRBJ1-6,-,-,TRBV27
TGTGCCAGCAGCTCTGGACAGGCCAACGAGCAGTACTTC,CASSSGQANEQYF,TRBJ2-7,few,TRBD1,TRBV7-2
TGCAGTGCGGGAAGACAGGGGGGAATTAACACTGAAGCTTTCTTT,CSAGRQGGINTEAFF,TRBJ1-1,once,TRBD1,TRBV20-1
TGTGCCAGCAGCTTAGAGGACAGGGGCACAGATACGCAGTATTTT,CASSLEDRGTDTQYF,TRBJ2-3,many,TRBD1,TRBV7-8
TGCGCCAGCAGCCAAGTCTTGACAGGGTACCAGCCCCAGCATTTT,CASSQVLTGYQPQHF,TRBJ1-5,-,TRBD1,TRBV4-1
TGTGCCAGTAGTCCAAGGGACAGGGGGGCGGGTGGCTACACCTTC,CASSPRDRGAGGYTF,TRBJ1-2,-,TRBD1,TRBV19
TGTGCCAGCAGCCATCCCAGAACCGGGAACTCCTACGAGCAGTACTTC,CASSHPRTGNSYEQYF,TRBJ2-7,many,-,TRBV7-9
TGTGCCAGCAGTCCAGGGGTCAACGAGCAGTACTTC,CASSPGVNEQYF,TRBJ2-7,many,-,TRBV6-6
TGTGCCAGCACCCCTCCTCGGAAGTGGTACGAGCAGTACTTC,CASTPPRKWYEQYF,TRBJ2-7,many,-,TRBV2
TGTGCCAGCAGCCTCACGGGGCCAGGGTACGAGCAGTACTTC,CASSLTGPGYEQYF,TRBJ2-7,few,-,TRBV28
TGTGCCAGCAGTGGCGGGGGGAGTACCGCCGGGGAGCTGTTTTTT,CASSGGGSTAGELFF,TRBJ2-2,-,TRBD2,TRBV7-8
TGTGCCAGCAGGGAGACTAGCGGGAGCCACTACGAGCAGTACTTC,CASRETSGSHYEQYF,TRBJ2-7,-,TRBD2,TRBV2
TGTGCCAGCAGTGAAGCAATCGGAGGGCCTGGAAACACCATATATTTT,CASSEAIGGPGNTIYF,TRBJ1-3,-,-,TRBV2
TGTGCCAGCAGCCCTTGGGGCCCGGGGTCCTCTGGGGCCAACGTCCTGACTTTC,CASSPWGPGSSGANVLTF,TRBJ2-6,-,-,TRBV4-2
TGTGCCAGCAGCTTAGATTTCGACAGTCGAGCTTTCTTT,CASSLDFDSRAFF,TRBJ1-1,many,-,TRBV7-2
TGTGCCAGCAGTCCCCGGTTAGGGGTGAGGGGGAACACTGAAGCTTTCTTT,CASSPRLGVRGNTEAFF,TRBJ1-1,-,-,TRBV12-3/TRBV12-4
TGTGCCACCAGTGATCCGCTGACAGGTGCTTTCTTT,CATSDPLTGAFF,TRBJ1-1,many,-,TRBV24-1
TGCGCCAGCCTGGGACCGGGACAGGGCAGTGAAAAACTGTTTTTT,CASLGPGQGSEKLFF,TRBJ1-4,-,TRBD1,TRBV10-2
TGTGCCAGCAGCTTTCCGGGATCTAATGAAAAACTGTTTTTT,CASSFPGSNEKLFF,TRBJ1-4,many,-,TRBV5-5
TGTGCCAGCAGCTTATGGCCGGCAGGGTCGGTGAACACTGAAGCTTTCTTT,CASSLWPAGSVNTEAFF,TRBJ1-1,-,-,TRBV7-9
TGTGCCAGTAGTACAAAAACCAGGGTGGGCAATCAGCCCCAGCATTTT,CASSTKTRVGNQPQHF,TRBJ1-5,-,-,TRBV19
TGCAGTGCTGAGGGACCGAATAGCAATCAGCCCCAGCATTTT,CSAEGPNSNQPQHF,TRBJ1-5,many,-,TRBV20-1
TGTGCCAGCAGCTTGGGGCAGTCCCTTACAAAGTACTTC,CASSLGQSLTKYF,TRBJ2-7,few,-,TRBV11-2
TGCAGTGCGGCGGGGGAAGGGACAGGACTTAATAAGGCCTACGGCTACACCTTC,CSAAGEGTGLNKAYGYTF,TRBJ1-2,many,TRBD1,TRBV20-1
TGTGCCAGCAGTTTAGCAGGGGGGCGCGGTGAAGCTTTCTTT,CASSLAGGRGEAFF,TRBJ1-1,-,-,TRBV12-3/TRBV12-4
TGTGCCACCAGCAGCGCCAGGACGACAGGGGGTCGGTACGAGCAGTACTTC,CATSSARTTGGRYEQYF,TRBJ2-7,-,TRBD1,TRBV15